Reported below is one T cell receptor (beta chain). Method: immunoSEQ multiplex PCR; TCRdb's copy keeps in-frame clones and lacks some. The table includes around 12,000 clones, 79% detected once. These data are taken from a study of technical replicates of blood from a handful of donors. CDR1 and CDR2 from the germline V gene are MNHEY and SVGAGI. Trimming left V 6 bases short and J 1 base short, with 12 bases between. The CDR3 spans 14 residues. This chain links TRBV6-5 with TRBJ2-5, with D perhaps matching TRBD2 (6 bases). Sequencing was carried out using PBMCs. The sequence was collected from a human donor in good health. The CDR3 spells CASRSTGAQETQYF. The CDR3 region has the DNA TGTGCCAGCAGAAGTACGGGAGCCCAAGAGACCCAGTACTTC.